These 27 T cell receptor beta chains were sequenced from one sample in a study of T cell responses to AZD1222 COVID-19 vaccine. TCRdb's table, derived via immunoSEQ multiplex PCR, lists solely in-frame clones and lacks some. The sample shows around 95,000 clones, over 90% of them seen only once. Specimen: peripheral blood, collected on day 0 of AZD1222 vaccination. The receptors were sampled from an adult in good health.

V usage is TRBV6-1 and J usage is TRBJ1-4; 9 bases agree with TRBD1. CDR1 is MNHNS and CDR2 is SASEGT in the germline V gene. The V segment lost 1 base and the J segment 5 bases; nucleotides outside the gene matches: 8. The CDR3 loop spans 17 amino acids. CDR3 coding DNA: TGTGCCAGCAGTGAAGAACTCCCGACAGGGGGAAATGAAAAACTGTTTTTT. This sequence encodes CASSEELPTGGNEKLFF.

The rearrangement links TRBV7-9 to TRBJ1-5; weak D call: TRBD1 (5 bases). The germline V and J ends were trimmed by 5 bases and 3 bases, with 8 bases remaining between them. This CDR3 is built from 13 residues. The germline gives CDR1 SEHNR, CDR2 FQNEAQ (reference sequence). CDR3 in amino acids: CASSGQNNQPQHF. The CDR3 DNA follows: TGTGCCAGCAGCGGACAAAACAATCAGCCCCAGCATTTT.

DNA of the CDR3: TGCAGCGTGGACAGGGCGGTCACTGAAGCTTTCTTT. As protein: CSVDRAVTEAFF. The chain employs TRBV29-1 and TRBJ1-1; 8 bases line up with TRBD1. The CDR3 has 12 amino acids. Germline trimming cut 6 bases from V and 4 bases from J; bases unmatched to any gene: 4. Germline CDR1 and CDR2: SQVTM and ANQGSEA.

DNA for the CDR3: TGTGCCAGCAGTTACCCGGGACGCAATCTTAGGGGGAACACTGAAGCTTTCTTT. Residues: CASSYPGRNLRGNTEAFF. The chain uses TRBV6-2 or TRBV6-3 and TRBJ1-1; D is perhaps TRBD1 (5 bases). V was cut by 2 bases and J by 1 base, with 20 bases left in between. The V gene's germline CDR1 is MNHEY and CDR2 SVGEGT. This CDR3 has 18 residues.

The chain carries TRBV18 and TRBJ1-5; D unresolved. Between the trimmed V and J ends, which lost 4 bases and 2 bases, there was a span of 6 bases. CDR1 and CDR2 from the germline V gene are KGHSH and LQKENI. The CDR3 totals 13 residues. CDR3 residues: CASSRDGNQPQHF. For the CDR3, the DNA is TGTGCCAGCTCACGCGACGGCAATCAGCCCCAGCATTTT.

This sequence joins TRBV11-3 and TRBJ2-6; D is unresolved. The CDR3 extends over 13 amino acids. Germline CDR1 SGHNT, CDR2 YENEEA. Trimming shortened V by 1 base and J by 4 bases, and 2 bases separated the two germline ends. The CDR3 nucleotides are TGTGCCAGCAGCTTAGGAGGGGCCAACGTCCTGACTTTC. It translates to CASSLGGANVLTF.

This rearrangement joins TRBV19 to TRBJ1-5, with D maybe TRBD1 (6 bases). Trimming left V 3 bases short and J 4 bases short, with 10 bases between. Per germline, CDR1 LNHDA and CDR2 SQIVND (reference sequence). The CDR3 sequence is 14 residues long. For the CDR3, the DNA is TGTGCCAGTAGTATGAGACAGGAGAATCAGCCCCAGCATTTT. Translating gives CASSMRQENQPQHF.

V is TRBV15 and J is TRBJ2-5; possibly TRBD1 or TRBD2 for D (5 bases each). Per the germline V gene, CDR1 is LNHNV and CDR2 is YYDKDF (reference sequence). V lost 8 bases and J lost 7, with 14 bases in between. The CDR3 is 12 amino acids. The CDR3 coding sequence is TGTGCCACCCTCGGGGACGAGGGGACCCAGTACTTC. Translated, it gives CATLGDEGTQYF.

This chain uses TRBV28 with TRBJ2-1; 14 nucleotides align to TRBD2. V lost 0 bases to trimming and J lost 15 bases; unmatched junction nucleotides: 16. The germline V gene encodes CDR1 MDHEN and CDR2 SYDVKM. This CDR3 contains 18 residues. The CDR3 DNA is TGTGCCAGCAGTTTATGGGGACTAGCGGGAGAAAGGGCAAATCGATGGTTCTTC. Translating gives CASSLWGLAGERANRWFF.

Turning to this clone: Other DNA sequences in the same sample also yield this CDR3. V is TRBV28 and J is TRBJ1-1; tentatively, D is TRBD1 (5 bases). The V gene's germline CDR1 is MDHEN and CDR2 SYDVKM. The germline V and J ends were trimmed by 2 bases and 1 base, with 8 bases remaining between them. This CDR3 spans 14 amino acids. The CDR3 loop is CASSLGGGNTEAFF. In nucleotides, the CDR3 is TGTGCCAGCAGTTTAGGGGGTGGGAACACTGAAGCTTTCTTT.

The V and J genes are TRBV6-5 and TRBJ2-1; no clear D gene. The CDR3 is 13 residues long. Looked up from germline, CDR1 is MNHEY and CDR2 is SVGAGI. V was pared by 2 bases and J by 4 bases, with 6 bases between. The CDR3 nucleotides read TGTGCCAGCAGTTACGGGCCTTACAATGAGCAGTTCTTC. It yields the protein CASSYGPYNEQFF.

The chain's CDR3 is CASSPGPESNQPQHF. The CDR3 region has the DNA TGCGCCAGCAGCCCCGGGCCGGAGTCCAACCAGCCCCAGCATTTT. The chain couples TRBV5-1 to TRBJ1-5, with no clear D. V lost 4 bases and J 7 bases, leaving 18 bases between the germline ends. Germline V CDR1 and CDR2: SGHRS, YFSETQ. The CDR3 is 15 amino acids.

The V and J genes are TRBV28 and TRBJ1-1; a possible D gene is TRBD1 (5 bases). This CDR3 spans 10 amino acids. CDR1 is MDHEN and CDR2 is SYDVKM in the germline V gene. V dropped 10 bases and J dropped 6 bases, with 9 bases sitting between them. CDR3 amino acids: CATGGPEAFF. The CDR3 DNA is TGTGCCACCGGGGGTCCTGAAGCTTTCTTT.

The V call is TRBV28, the J call TRBJ1-2; D gene ambiguous. The CDR3 runs 12 residues. Germline V gene lookup returns CDR1 MDHEN and CDR2 SYDVKM. V was clipped by 1 base and J by 4 bases, with 4 bases between them. In DNA, the CDR3 is TGTGCCAGCAGTTTATACCTCTATGGCTACACCTTC. It is translated as CASSLYLYGYTF.

The genes are TRBV9 and TRBJ2-1; 7 bases line up with TRBD2. Looked up from germline, CDR1 is SGDLS and CDR2 is YYNGEE. V shed 7 bases, J shed 8 bases, and the junction held 6 bases outside the gene matches. The CDR3 length is 12 residues. The CDR3 bases are TGTGCCAGCGGGGAGGGTTACGATGAGCAGTTCTTC. Its translation is CASGEGYDEQFF.

V is TRBV2 and J is TRBJ2-3; possibly TRBD2 for D (5 bases). The CDR3 sequence is 15 residues long. Looked up from germline, CDR1 is SNHLY and CDR2 is FYNNEI. Trimming pared 1 base from V and 4 bases from J, leaving 12 bases between. The CDR3 protein is CASSEGLGVPDTQYF. Here the CDR3 DNA reads TGTGCCAGCAGTGAAGGGCTGGGAGTTCCAGATACGCAGTATTTT.

The CDR3 DNA sequence: TGTGCCAGCAGCTTGGGCTCGAGGGTTTGGGACACTGAAGCTTTCTTT. It encodes CASSLGSRVWDTEAFF. J is TRBJ1-1 and V is TRBV5-4; D remains ambiguous. CDR3 size: 16 residues. Deletions cut 0 bases from V and 3 bases from J, with 15 bases between. The germline V gene has CDR1 SGHNT and CDR2 YYREEE (reference sequence).

The genes are TRBV20-1 and TRBJ2-1, with D tentatively TRBD2 (5 bases). The germline V and J ends were trimmed by 3 bases and 4 bases, with 13 bases remaining between them. The germline V gene encodes CDR1 DFQATT and CDR2 SNEGSKA (reference sequence). This CDR3 spans 14 amino acids. The CDR3 here is CSASYGLNYNEQFF. The CDR3 region has the DNA TGCAGTGCTAGTTATGGACTGAATTACAATGAGCAGTTCTTC.

The V and J genes are TRBV7-8 and TRBJ1-1; D is undetermined. V was trimmed by 0 bases and J by 1 base, leaving 6 bases between them. CDR3 length: 14 amino acids. The V gene's germline CDR1 is SGHVS and CDR2 FQNEAQ. As DNA, the CDR3 is TGTGCCAGCAGCTTAGCTTGGCAGAACACTGAAGCTTTCTTT. This sequence encodes CASSLAWQNTEAFF.

The J gene is TRBJ2-1, the V gene TRBV4-2; D uncertain. The V gene's germline CDR1 is LGHNA and CDR2 YNFKEQ. The CDR3 runs 12 residues. The V and J ends lost 4 bases and 7 bases respectively, with 8 bases between them. This chain's CDR3 is CASSLTANEQFF. CDR3 nucleotides: TGTGCCAGCAGCCTCACTGCGAATGAGCAGTTCTTC.

V and J are TRBV5-4 and TRBJ2-5; 10 bases map to TRBD2. Germline values: CDR1 SGHNT, CDR2 YYREEE (reference sequence). The CDR3 runs to 16 residues. The trim removed 5 bases at V and 8 bases at J, leaving 15 bases unmatched. The CDR3 spells CASSPQQGASGSTQYF. DNA of the CDR3: TGTGCCAGCAGTCCTCAGCAGGGGGCTAGCGGGAGTACCCAGTACTTC. Based on the CDR3 plus reference TRBV5-4 and TRBJ2-5, the full variable domain is ETGVTQSPTHLIKTRGQQVTLRCSSQSGHNTVSWYQQALGQGPQFIFQYYREEENGRGNFPPRFSGLQFPNYSSELNVNALELDDSALYLCASSPQQGASGSTQYFGPGTRLLVL.

The V gene is TRBV6-1, the J gene TRBJ2-1; tentatively, D is TRBD1 or TRBD2 (5 bases each). The CDR3 contains 15 residues. With 3 bases removed from V and 0 bases from J, the gap between germline ends came to 9 bases. CDR1 is MNHNS, CDR2 SASEGT, per germline. The DNA for the CDR3 is TGTGCCAGCAGTGATGCCGGGACCTCCTACAATGAGCAGTTCTTC. Residues: CASSDAGTSYNEQFF.

This chain uses TRBV7-9 with TRBJ1-2; TRBD1 agrees at 8 bases. CDR1 and CDR2 from the germline V gene are SEHNR and FQNEAQ (reference sequence). V shed 1 base and J 8 bases; nucleotides not matched to a gene: 18. The CDR3 sequence is 18 residues long. DNA for the CDR3: TGTGCCAGCAGCTTAGTCCCAGGGAAGCCCGGGACAGGCAACGGCTACACCTTC. Translated, it gives CASSLVPGKPGTGNGYTF.

The genes are TRBV11-2 and TRBJ2-1; TRBD2 aligns across 13 bases. CDR3 length equals 17 residues. Germline-derived CDR1 and CDR2 are SGHAT and FQNNGV. V gave up 5 bases and J gave up 6 bases; unmatched junction bases: 10. CDR3: CASSPVLAGGHSNEQFF. CDR3 DNA: TGTGCCAGCAGCCCGGTACTAGCGGGAGGGCATAGCAATGAGCAGTTCTTC.

The rearrangement links TRBV28 to TRBJ2-3; D call uncertain. CDR1 is MDHEN and CDR2 is SYDVKM in the germline V gene. The CDR3 spans 16 residues. The V end was cut by 6 bases, the J end by 1 base, with 17 bases between. CDR3 region: CASSSLGYSGTDTQYF. CDR3 sequence (DNA): TGTGCCAGCAGCTCCCTGGGCTATTCGGGCACAGATACGCAGTATTTT. The variable domain in full, completed from reference TRBV28 and TRBJ2-3, reads DVKVTQSSRYLVKRTGEKVFLECVQDMDHENMFWYRQDPGLGLRLIYFSYDVKMKEKGDIPEGYSVSREKKERFSLILESASTNQTSMYLCASSSLGYSGTDTQYFGPGTRLTVL.

The chain carries TRBV29-1 and TRBJ2-5; no clear D gene. Trimming removed 6 bases at V and 0 bases at J, with 5 bases between. CDR1 and CDR2 from the germline V gene are SQVTM and ANQGSEA. This CDR3 contains 11 residues. Written as DNA, the CDR3 is TGCAGCGTCGCCCACCAAGAGACCCAGTACTTC. It translates to CSVAHQETQYF.

The rearrangement uses TRBV5-1 and TRBJ1-3; the D gene is possibly TRBD1 (6 bases). In germline, CDR1 is SGHRS, CDR2 YFSETQ. The CDR3 totals 15 residues. V lost 0 bases to trimming and J lost 2 bases, with 9 bases between them. The CDR3 DNA sequence: TGCGCCAGCAGCTTGGGGGCAGGGGCTGGAAACACCATATATTTT. Encoded protein: CASSLGAGAGNTIYF.